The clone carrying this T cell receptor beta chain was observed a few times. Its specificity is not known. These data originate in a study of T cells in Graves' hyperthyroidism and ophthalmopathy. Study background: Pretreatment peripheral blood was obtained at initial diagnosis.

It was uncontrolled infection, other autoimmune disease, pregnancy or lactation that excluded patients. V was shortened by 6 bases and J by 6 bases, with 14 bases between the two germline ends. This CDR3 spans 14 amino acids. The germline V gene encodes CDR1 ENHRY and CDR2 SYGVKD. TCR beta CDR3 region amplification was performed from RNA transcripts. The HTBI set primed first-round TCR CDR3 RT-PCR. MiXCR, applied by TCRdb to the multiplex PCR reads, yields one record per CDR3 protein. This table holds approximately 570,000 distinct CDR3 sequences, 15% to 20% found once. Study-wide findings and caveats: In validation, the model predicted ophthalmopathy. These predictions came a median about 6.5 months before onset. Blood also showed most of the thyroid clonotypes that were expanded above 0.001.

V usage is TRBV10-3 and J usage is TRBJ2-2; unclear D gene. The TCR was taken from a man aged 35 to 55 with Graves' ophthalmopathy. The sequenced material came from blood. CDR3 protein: CAIRENGPAGELFF. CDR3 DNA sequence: TGTGCCATCAGAGAGAATGGCCCGGCCGGGGAGCTGTTTTTT.